These 24 T cell receptor beta chains were all obtained from the same sample, sequenced in a study of response to subunit inactivated influenza vaccine. TCRdb analysed the RT-PCR reads with MiXCR anew, one entry per CDR3 protein. The sample yields hundreds of thousands of distinct CDR3 sequences, roughly 27% seen once. Sequenced here: CD4+ T cells sorted from PBMCs, sampled about 5 days after vaccination. These receptors were taken from a man over 45 who received an inactivated influenza vaccine.

This clonotype has a handful of counts. The V and J genes are TRBV6-1 and TRBJ2-4; TRBD1 matches 7 bases. The CDR3 is 13 residues long. Germline CDR1 reads MNHNS; CDR2 reads SASEGT. The J segment lost 7 bases and the V segment lost 8 bases, leaving 8 bases of the junction unmatched. Written as DNA, the CDR3 is TGTGCCAGCCAACCACAGGGGAGTAACATTCAGTACTTC. Amino acids: CASQPQGSNIQYF.

This clonotype was found once. The chain has TRBV6-5 and TRBJ2-3, with TRBD1 identical over 9 bases. Germline-derived CDR1 and CDR2 are MNHEY and SVGAGI. This CDR3 has 18 residues. The ends lost 0 bases at V and 2 bases at J; junction bases unmatched: 9. In DNA, the CDR3 is TGTGCCAGCAGTTACTCGTCCACGGGACAGGGACACACAGATACGCAGTATTTT. This sequence encodes CASSYSSTGQGHTDTQYF.

A remark on this clonotype: A much bigger clone sits one base away, suggesting this may be a read error. The V call is TRBV5-4, the J call TRBJ2-7, with TRBD1 matching over 9 bases. The germline V gene has CDR1 SGHNT and CDR2 YYREEE (reference sequence). The CDR3 spans 14 residues. The V segment lost 4 bases and the J segment 2 bases; nucleotides outside the gene matches: 4. CDR3: CASSRDREAYEQYF. CDR3 nucleotide sequence: TGTGCCAGCAGCCGGGACAGGGAGGCCTACGAGCAGTACTTC. Variable domain in full (rest from reference TRBV5-4 and TRBJ2-7): ETGVTQSPTHLIKTRGQQVTLRCSSQSGHNTVSWYQQALGQGPQFIFQYYREEENGRGNFPPRFSGLQFPNYSSELNVNALELDDSALYLCASSRDREAYEQYFGPGTRLTVT.

The chain has TRBV20-1 and TRBJ2-5; no reliable D call. The CDR3 consists of 13 residues. Germline lookup yields CDR1 DFQATT and CDR2 SNEGSKA (reference sequence). Trimming left V 0 bases short and J 0 bases short, with 5 bases between. The CDR3 is CSARDLYQETQYF. The CDR3 DNA reads TGCAGTGCTAGAGACCTGTACCAAGAGACCCAGTACTTC.

The chain couples TRBV20-1 to TRBJ1-6, with D maybe TRBD1 (6 bases). The V end lost 3 bases, the J end lost 8 bases, and 11 bases lay between the germline ends. The CDR3 extends over 13 amino acids. The germline V gene has CDR1 DFQATT and CDR2 SNEGSKA (reference sequence). The CDR3 loop reads CSASRGKDSPLHF. The CDR3 nucleotides are TGCAGTGCTAGTAGGGGGAAGGATTCACCCCTCCACTTT.

This clonotype was picked up a small number of times. The chain has TRBV3-1 and TRBJ2-2; D possibly corresponds to TRBD2 (6 bases). Germline CDR1 LGHDT, CDR2 YNNKEL (reference sequence). This CDR3 contains 15 residues. The V end was cut by 4 bases, the J end by 7 bases, with 16 bases between. CDR3: CASSPREGGGGELFF. The CDR3 DNA follows: TGTGCCAGCAGCCCCCGCGAGGGAGGTGGCGGGGAGCTGTTTTTT.

V gene TRBV6-1 combines with J gene TRBJ2-1; 13 nucleotides match TRBD2. Germline trimming cut 6 bases from V and 4 bases from J; bases unmatched to any gene: 3. Germline V lookup: CDR1 MNHNS, CDR2 SASEGT. The CDR3 sequence is 15 residues long. DNA for the CDR3: TGTGCCAGCAGAGGGACTAGCGGGACATACAATGAGCAGTTCTTC. Its translation: CASRGTSGTYNEQFF.

Only a few counts were recorded for this clonotype. This chain uses TRBV30 with TRBJ1-5, with 8 bases matching TRBD1. Germline V gene lookup returns CDR1 GTSNPN and CDR2 SVGIG (reference sequence). With V trimmed by 1 base and J by 4 bases, 0 bases remained unmatched. The CDR3 sequence is 13 residues long. CDR3 bases: TGTGCCTGGAGTGGGACAGGGAATCAGCCCCAGCATTTT. Its translation is CAWSGTGNQPQHF.

This clonotype was observed a handful of times. The V gene is TRBV30, the J gene TRBJ1-2, with no clear D. Trimming stripped 2 bases from V and 4 bases from J, with 5 bases between. Germline V gene data show CDR1 as GTSNPN and CDR2 as SVGIG (reference sequence). CDR3 length: 11 amino acids. CDR3 sequence: CAWSPSYGYTF. The CDR3 DNA is TGTGCCTGGAGTCCCTCCTATGGCTACACCTTC.

This clonotype has a handful of counts. V and J are TRBV10-3 and TRBJ2-1; perhaps TRBD2 as D (6 bases). The V end lost 0 bases, the J end lost 6 bases, and 9 bases lay between the germline ends. The germline CDR1 and CDR2 sequences are ENHRY and SYGVKD. The CDR3 sequence is 14 residues long. The CDR3 bases are TGTGCCATCAGTGAGTCCGCCGGGGGCAATGAGCAGTTCTTC. As protein: CAISESAGGNEQFF.

The chain employs TRBV12-3 or TRBV12-4 and TRBJ1-4, with D uncertain. The CDR3 has 14 amino acids. Trimming shortened V by 2 bases and J by 4 bases, and 8 bases separated the two germline ends. The CDR3 reads CASSLIGINEKLFF. The CDR3, as DNA: TGTGCCAGCAGTTTAATAGGGATTAATGAAAAACTGTTTTTT.

This clonotype was seen only a few times. The rearrangement joins TRBV6-1 to TRBJ2-4; TRBD1 agrees at 8 bases. In germline, CDR1 is MNHNS, CDR2 SASEGT. The length of the CDR3 is 16 residues. The V gene end was trimmed by 9 bases and the J gene end by 2 bases; junction bases not matched to a gene: 12. The CDR3 protein is CASEVQGARSKNIQYF. For the CDR3, the DNA is TGTGCCAGTGAGGTCCAGGGGGCGCGGTCCAAAAACATTCAGTACTTC.

The table lists this clonotype with a few counts. The CDR3 region is CASGRTSGNYNEQFF. Here the CDR3 DNA reads TGTGCCAGCGGTCGTACTAGCGGGAACTACAATGAGCAGTTCTTC. The rearrangement links TRBV28 to TRBJ2-1, with TRBD2 identical over 10 bases. The V gene's germline CDR1 is MDHEN and CDR2 SYDVKM. V dropped 8 bases and J dropped 3; count of bases not matched to a gene: 7. The CDR3 is 15 amino acids.

The chain couples TRBV6-2 or TRBV6-3 to TRBJ1-5; weak D call: TRBD1 (6 bases). V was trimmed by 2 bases and J by 0 bases, leaving 11 bases between them. Germline loops: CDR1 MNHEY, CDR2 SVGEGT. This CDR3 spans 16 amino acids. CDR3 sequence reads: CASSYLPGVSNQPQHF. In DNA form, the CDR3 reads TGTGCCAGCAGTTACCTCCCAGGGGTTAGCAATCAGCCCCAGCATTTT.

This clonotype was seen more than once but under ten times. V gene TRBV3-1 combines with J gene TRBJ1-2; D is uncertain. The germline V gene has CDR1 LGHDT and CDR2 YNNKEL (reference sequence). With 0 bases removed from V and 5 bases from J, the gap between germline ends came to 4 bases. The CDR3 spans 12 residues. CDR3 DNA sequence: TGTGCCAGCAGCCAAGAAGTGTATGGCTACACCTTC. It encodes CASSQEVYGYTF.

This clonotype was observed a few times. This chain uses TRBV4-2 with TRBJ2-7; D call uncertain. In germline, CDR1 is LGHNA, CDR2 YNFKEQ. This CDR3 region has 16 residues. V gave up 0 bases and J gave up 3 bases, with 15 bases separating them. CDR3 DNA: TGTGCCAGCAGCCAAGATAGTCGCGAGGTAGGCTACGAGCAGTACTTC. This codes for CASSQDSREVGYEQYF.

A few counts support this clonotype. This sequence joins TRBV29-1 and TRBJ2-1; tentatively, D is TRBD2 (6 bases). In germline, CDR1 is SQVTM, CDR2 ANQGSEA. Trimming pared 4 bases from V and 3 bases from J, leaving 13 bases between. The CDR3 contains 14 residues. The DNA for the CDR3 is TGCAGCGTTGCTACTAGCACCTACTACAATGAGCAGTTCTTC. It specifies CSVATSTYYNEQFF.

The chain uses TRBV15 and TRBJ2-7, with 11 bases identical to TRBD2. Germline trimming cut 3 bases from V and 1 base from J; bases unmatched to any gene: 5. Germline-derived CDR1 and CDR2 are LNHNV and YYDKDF (reference sequence). CDR3 length: 16 residues. CDR3 sequence: CATSSAGTSGSYEQYF. CDR3 nucleotides: TGTGCCACCAGCAGCGCCGGGACTAGCGGTTCCTACGAGCAGTACTTC.

V usage is TRBV5-6 and J usage is TRBJ1-2; TRBD1 matches at 7 bases. Germline loops: CDR1 SGHDT, CDR2 YYEEEE. Trimming removed 4 bases from V and 7 bases from J; junction bases left unmatched: 7. The CDR3 spans 13 residues. The CDR3 protein is CASSQQGRTGYTF. The DNA of the CDR3 is TGTGCCAGCAGCCAACAGGGGAGGACTGGCTACACCTTC.

This clonotype was recorded once. The chain employs TRBV4-2 and TRBJ2-1; 7 nucleotides line up with TRBD2. J gave up 4 bases and V 1 base, and 4 bases lay outside the gene matches. The CDR3 totals 15 residues. Germline V gives CDR1 LGHNA, CDR2 YNFKEQ. The CDR3 bases are TGTGCCAGCAGCCAAGTTCTAGCGGAGTACAATGAGCAGTTCTTC. This gives the protein CASSQVLAEYNEQFF.

The chain recombines TRBV28 with TRBJ2-7, with a tentative D call TRBD1 (6 bases). With 6 bases removed from V and 2 bases from J, the gap between germline ends came to 17 bases. CDR3 size: 15 residues. Per germline, CDR1 MDHEN and CDR2 SYDVKM. The CDR3, as DNA: TGTGCCAGCAGACCCGGGACACCAAATACCTACGAGCAGTACTTC. Protein sequence: CASRPGTPNTYEQYF.

This clonotype turned up a few times. This sequence joins TRBV7-8 and TRBJ1-1; 7 bases agree with TRBD1. This CDR3 is built from 18 residues. V lost 5 bases, J lost 1 base, and 16 bases stayed unmatched. The germline V gene has CDR1 SGHVS and CDR2 FQNEAQ. CDR3 loop: CASSHPDRDLWANTEAFF. The CDR3 DNA sequence: TGTGCCAGCAGCCACCCCGACAGGGACCTCTGGGCGAACACTGAAGCTTTCTTT.

This clonotype was detected only a few times. This chain links TRBV5-1 with TRBJ2-1, with 8 bases matching TRBD1. CDR1 is SGHRS, CDR2 YFSETQ, per germline. V gave up 3 bases and J gave up 8 bases; unmatched junction bases: 4. The CDR3 spans 13 residues. The CDR3 is CASSSQGADEQFF. CDR3 sequence (DNA): TGCGCCAGCAGCTCCCAGGGGGCTGATGAGCAGTTCTTC.

The chain uses TRBV9 and TRBJ2-1; D is ambiguous. CDR1 SGDLS and CDR2 YYNGEE come from the germline V gene. The CDR3 has 14 amino acids. Between the trimmed V and J ends, which lost 0 bases and 6 bases, there was a span of 10 bases. The CDR3 protein is CASSVEIVPNEQFF. The CDR3 DNA is TGTGCCAGCAGCGTAGAGATAGTCCCCAATGAGCAGTTCTTC.